The clone carrying this TCR beta chain was seen a few times. Its specificity is not known. The sample originates from a study of identical twins. Findings and limits, study-wide: Twins showed weaker excess sharing in their beta out-of-frame sequences. Potential partial confounding of zero-insertion analyses by invariant MAIT and iNKT cells was noted. Among monozygotic twins, out-of-frame TCR alpha sharing exceeded what models predicted.

There are 15 residues in the CDR3. V was pared by 6 bases and J by 4 bases, with 16 bases between. TCRdb redid the calling of the 5' RACE reads with MiXCR, one entry per CDR3 protein. The table shows some 570,000 distinct CDR3 sequences, with 20% to 25% occurring only once. The data also belong to a second study, concerning yellow fever vaccine responses in identical twins.

This chain joins TRBV12-3 or TRBV12-4 and TRBJ2-1; perhaps D is TRBD1 or TRBD2 (5 bases each). Sequencing was carried out using CD4+ T cells sorted from blood. The sequence was collected from a woman aged 18-29 years in good health. The CDR3 coding sequence is TGTGCCAGCAGCCGGGCGAGGGGAACTTACAATGAGCAGTTCTTC. Protein sequence: CASSRARGTYNEQFF.